Ten or more counts support the clone carrying this T cell receptor (beta chain). This sample is drawn from a study of T-cell reconstitution after alpha-beta-depleted transplantation in children. The library targeted TCRbeta and was prepared with unique molecular identifiers. TCRdb re-called the PCR reads with MiXCR, one entry per CDR3 protein. Of 600,000 to 700,000 distinct CDR3 sequences listed, around 16% are singletons. The V gene lost 4 bases and the J gene lost 3 bases, with 11 bases spanning the gap. This CDR3 contains 14 residues. Germline V gene lookup returns CDR1 SGHDT and CDR2 YYEEEE. The receptor comes from a human donor who donated a stem cell graft to a child with acute myeloid leukemia. The chain couples TRBV5-6 to TRBJ2-1; D possibly matches TRBD1 or TRBD2 (5 bases each). Sequenced material: PBMCs from the stem cell graft donor, taken from the stem cell graft. In nucleotides, the CDR3 is TGTGCCAGCAGCGGAAGGGACGGCTACAATGAGCAGTTCTTC. It encodes CASSGRDGYNEQFF.